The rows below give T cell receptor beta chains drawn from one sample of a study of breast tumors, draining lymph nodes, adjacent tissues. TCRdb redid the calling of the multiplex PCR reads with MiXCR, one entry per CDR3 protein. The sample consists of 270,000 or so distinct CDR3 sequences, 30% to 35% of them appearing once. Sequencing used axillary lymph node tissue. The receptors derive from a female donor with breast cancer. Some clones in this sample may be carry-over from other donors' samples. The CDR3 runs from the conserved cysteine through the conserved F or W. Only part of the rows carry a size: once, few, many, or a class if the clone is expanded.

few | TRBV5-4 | CASSLGGGAKNQPQHF
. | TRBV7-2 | CASSEQGGQPQYF
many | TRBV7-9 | CASSSGRSGGHSNQPQHF
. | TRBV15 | CATSRDPPTGLSAGELFF
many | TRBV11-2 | CASRQPWESSYEQYF
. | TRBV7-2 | CASSIGGPERYF
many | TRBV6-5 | CDPRWGNSPLHF
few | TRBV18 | CASSPVEGEQFF
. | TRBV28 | CASRAPTDTQYF
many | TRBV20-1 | CSAGRGGLNEQFF
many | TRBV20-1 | CSARDLSRAIHNEQFF
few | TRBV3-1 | CASRHSDIQETQYF
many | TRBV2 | CASSEAGWAEGTQYF
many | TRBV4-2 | CASSQGVSQPQHF
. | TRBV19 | CASSAMTGQLMNTEAFF
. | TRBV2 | CASSEPNYNEQFF
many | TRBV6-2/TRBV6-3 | CASRSNRGENEQYF
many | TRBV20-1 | CSARDRVELAGSSEQYF
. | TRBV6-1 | CASTVGLAGADTQYF
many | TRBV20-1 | CSADPGGDYEQYF
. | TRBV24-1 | CATSDPGWSGIQETQHF
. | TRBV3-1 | CASSPTLAEINNEQFF
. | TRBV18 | CASSPPGLAERFF
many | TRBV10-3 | CAIRVSSDYGYTF
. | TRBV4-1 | CASSLPIRGNFHNEQYF
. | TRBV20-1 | CSARGESATSPNYGYTF
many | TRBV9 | CASSVGGRAGVNEQFF
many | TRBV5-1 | CASSLVTGSYEQYF
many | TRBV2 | CASRYNEQFF
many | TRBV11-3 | CASSQDRASGGELFF
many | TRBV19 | CATRGLAGDNEQFF
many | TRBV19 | CASSIRASGSSQYF
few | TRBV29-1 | CSVKTGGTLIGF
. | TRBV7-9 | CASSGTSGTNTGELFF
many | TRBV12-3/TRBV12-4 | CASRDRRVGDIQYF
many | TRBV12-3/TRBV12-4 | CASSFAERGGELFF
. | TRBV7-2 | CAGSSGGSYEQYF
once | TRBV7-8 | CASSLQETQHF
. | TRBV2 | CASSGPIVGGRKTHYGYTF
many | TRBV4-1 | CASSQETGFEQFF
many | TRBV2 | CASSELAPGGYTF
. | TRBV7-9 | CASSPILGGEKLFF
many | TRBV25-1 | CASGSYNEQFF
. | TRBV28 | CASRTSGTPYEQYF
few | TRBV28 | CASRRTYGYTF
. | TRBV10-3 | CAISDFTYENIQYF